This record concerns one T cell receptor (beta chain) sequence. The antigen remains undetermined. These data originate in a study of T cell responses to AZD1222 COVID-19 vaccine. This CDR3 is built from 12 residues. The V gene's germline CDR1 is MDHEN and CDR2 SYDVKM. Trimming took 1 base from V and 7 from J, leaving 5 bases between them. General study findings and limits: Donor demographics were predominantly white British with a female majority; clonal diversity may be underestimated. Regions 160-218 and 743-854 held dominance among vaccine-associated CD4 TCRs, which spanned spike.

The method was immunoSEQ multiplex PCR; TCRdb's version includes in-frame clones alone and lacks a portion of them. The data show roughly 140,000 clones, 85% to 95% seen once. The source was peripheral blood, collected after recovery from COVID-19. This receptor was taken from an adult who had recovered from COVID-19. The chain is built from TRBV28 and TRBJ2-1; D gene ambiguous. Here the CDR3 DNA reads TGTGCCAGCAGTTTATCATGGAATGAGCAGTTCTTC. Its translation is CASSLSWNEQFF. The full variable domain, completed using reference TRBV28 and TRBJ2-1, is DVKVTQSSRYLVKRTGEKVFLECVQDMDHENMFWYRQDPGLGLRLIYFSYDVKMKEKGDIPEGYSVSREKKERFSLILESASTNQTSMYLCASSLSWNEQFFGPGTRLTVL.